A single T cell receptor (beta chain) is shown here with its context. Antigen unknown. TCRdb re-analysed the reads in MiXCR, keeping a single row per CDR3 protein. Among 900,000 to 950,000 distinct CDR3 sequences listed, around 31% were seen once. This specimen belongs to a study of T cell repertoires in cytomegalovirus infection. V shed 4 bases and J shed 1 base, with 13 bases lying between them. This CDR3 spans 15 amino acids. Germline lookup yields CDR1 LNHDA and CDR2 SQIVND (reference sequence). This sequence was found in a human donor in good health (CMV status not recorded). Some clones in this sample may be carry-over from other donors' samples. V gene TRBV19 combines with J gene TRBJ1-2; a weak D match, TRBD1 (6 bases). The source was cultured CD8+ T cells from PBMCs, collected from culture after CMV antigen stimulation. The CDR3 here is CASSTLRDNNYGYTF. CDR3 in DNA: TGTGCCAGTAGTACCCTCCGGGACAATAACTATGGCTACACCTTC.